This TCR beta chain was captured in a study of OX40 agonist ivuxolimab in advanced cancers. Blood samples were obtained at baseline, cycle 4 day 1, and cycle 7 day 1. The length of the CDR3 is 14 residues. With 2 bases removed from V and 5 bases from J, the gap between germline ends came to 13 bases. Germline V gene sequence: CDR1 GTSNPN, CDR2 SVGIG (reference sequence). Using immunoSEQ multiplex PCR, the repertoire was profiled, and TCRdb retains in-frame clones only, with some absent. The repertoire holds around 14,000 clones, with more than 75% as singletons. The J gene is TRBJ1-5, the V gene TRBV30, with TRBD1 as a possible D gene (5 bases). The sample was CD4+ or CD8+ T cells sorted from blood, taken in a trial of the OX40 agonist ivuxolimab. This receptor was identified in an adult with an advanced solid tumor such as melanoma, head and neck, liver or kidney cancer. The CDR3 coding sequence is TGTGCCTGGAGTACGGGGGACCAGGATCAGCCCCAGCATTTT. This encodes CAWSTGDQDQPQHF.